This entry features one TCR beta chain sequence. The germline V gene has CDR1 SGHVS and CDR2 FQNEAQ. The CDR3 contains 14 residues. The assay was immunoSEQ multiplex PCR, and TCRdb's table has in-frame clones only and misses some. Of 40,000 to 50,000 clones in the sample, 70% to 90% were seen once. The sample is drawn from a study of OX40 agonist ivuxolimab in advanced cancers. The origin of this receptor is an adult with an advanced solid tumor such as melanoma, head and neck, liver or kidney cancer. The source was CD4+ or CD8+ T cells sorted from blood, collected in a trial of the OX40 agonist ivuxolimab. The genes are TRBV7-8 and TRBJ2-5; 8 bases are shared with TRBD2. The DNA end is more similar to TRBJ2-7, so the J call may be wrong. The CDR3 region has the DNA TGTGCCAGCAGCTACCCGGGGGGGGCCTACGAGCAGTACTTC. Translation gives CASSYPGGAYEQYF.